Listed here are 28 T cell receptor beta chains from one sample, sequenced in a study of blood T cell repertoires in COVID-19. Libraries were prepared by immunoSEQ multiplex PCR; TCRdb keeps only in-frame clonotypes and omits some of them. Found here are 150,000 to 200,000 clones, approximately 90% of them singletons; the top ten hold 3.5% to 4.5%. Input material: peripheral blood. The source is a woman aged 25 to 39 with acute or convalescent COVID-19.

V gene TRBV6-1 combines with J gene TRBJ2-5; possibly TRBD1 for D (7 bases). This CDR3 comprises 15 residues. Germline CDR1 is MNHNS and CDR2 is SASEGT. Trimming cost V 1 base and J 7 bases, with 16 bases left between them. CDR3: CASSEGGRQGGTQYF. The CDR3 coding sequence is TGTGCCAGCAGTGAAGGGGGAAGACAGGGAGGGACCCAGTACTTC.

This chain connects TRBV28 to TRBJ2-7; 8 bases agree with TRBD2. CDR1 is MDHEN and CDR2 is SYDVKM in the germline V gene. This CDR3 spans 15 amino acids. The V segment lost 5 bases and the J segment 3 bases; nucleotides outside the gene matches: 9. Here the CDR3 reads CASSIPGLEIYEQYF. As DNA, the CDR3 is TGTGCCAGCAGTATACCGGGACTAGAGATCTACGAGCAGTACTTC.

This chain connects TRBV4-2 to TRBJ1-1; 7 nucleotides agree with TRBD1. Germline trimming cut 6 bases from V and 0 bases from J; bases unmatched to any gene: 1. The CDR3 runs 13 residues. Germline lookup yields CDR1 LGHNA and CDR2 YNFKEQ. The CDR3 here is CASRTGMNTEAFF. The CDR3, as DNA: TGTGCCAGCAGGACAGGGATGAACACTGAAGCTTTCTTT.

This chain connects TRBV28 to TRBJ2-7; 9 nucleotides align to TRBD1. V lost 7 bases to trimming and J lost 5 bases; unmatched junction nucleotides: 18. The CDR3 covers 17 residues. Germline-derived CDR1 and CDR2 are MDHEN and SYDVKM. CDR3 DNA: TGTGCCAGCATTGTGAGTGGGGGACAGGGTGTCATCGACGAGCAGTACTTC. Translated: CASIVSGGQGVIDEQYF.

This clone occurred once. The chain links TRBV2 to TRBJ1-2, with D maybe TRBD1 (6 bases). V lost 8 bases and J lost 5, with 15 bases in between. CDR1 is SNHLY and CDR2 is FYNNEI in the germline V gene. CDR3 length equals 13 residues. Written as DNA, the CDR3 is TGTGCCAGCTGTCCGGGGGGCGGGTATGGCTACACCTTC. It specifies CASCPGGGYGYTF.

The chain uses TRBV3-1 (or the pseudogene TRBV3-2) and TRBJ2-7; 8 nucleotides match TRBD2. CDR1 and CDR2 (germline): LGHDT, YNNKEL (reference sequence). The CDR3 is made up of 15 amino acids. Trimming took 4 bases from V and 4 from J; bases not matched to a gene: 9. CDR3 in DNA: TGTGCCAGCAGCCCTCGGCCCGGGGGGGTTTACGAGCAGTACTTC. Amino acid sequence: CASSPRPGGVYEQYF.

The chain is built from TRBV30 and TRBJ2-5, with D uncertain. Trimming removed 0 bases at V and 4 bases at J, with 9 bases between. The CDR3 loop spans 13 amino acids. CDR1 GTSNPN and CDR2 SVGIG come from the germline V gene (reference sequence). In DNA, the CDR3 is TGTGCCTGGAGTGTAATAGCCCGAGAGACCCAGTACTTC. Protein product: CAWSVIARETQYF.

This chain uses TRBV5-1 with TRBJ1-1, with D perhaps TRBD1 (5 bases). V was cut by 0 bases and J by 0 bases, with 12 bases left in between. The CDR3 length is 16 residues. Germline assignment: CDR1 SGHRS and CDR2 YFSETQ. CDR3 loop: CASSLAPGGVNTEAFF. The CDR3 DNA sequence: TGCGCCAGCAGCTTGGCCCCAGGAGGGGTGAACACTGAAGCTTTCTTT.

The chain joins TRBV9 to TRBJ1-2, with TRBD1 matching 8 bases. Germline loops: CDR1 SGDLS, CDR2 YYNGEE. CDR3 length: 16 amino acids. The ends lost 3 bases at V and 5 bases at J; junction bases unmatched: 12. Here the CDR3 reads CASSASGTGYRYGYTF. The DNA for the CDR3 is TGTGCCAGCAGCGCCTCCGGGACAGGCTATCGGTATGGCTACACCTTC.

This chain connects TRBV29-1 to TRBJ1-3; D uncertain. CDR1 and CDR2 (germline): SQVTM, ANQGSEA. The CDR3 totals 13 residues. V was trimmed by 4 bases and J by 0 bases, leaving 7 bases between them. CDR3 nucleotides: TGCAGCGTTGCGGGAAACTCTGGAAACACCATATATTTT. Residues: CSVAGNSGNTIYF.

The chain couples TRBV7-9 to TRBJ1-1; no definite D call. This CDR3 is 13 amino acids long. V was shortened by 1 base and J by 0 bases, with 3 bases between the two germline ends. The germline CDR1 and CDR2 sequences are SEHNR and FQNEAQ (reference sequence). This chain's CDR3 is CASSLVMNTEAFF. CDR3 nucleotides: TGTGCCAGCAGCTTAGTTATGAACACTGAAGCTTTCTTT.

J is TRBJ1-5 and V is TRBV6-5; D might be TRBD1 (6 bases). The ends were cut back, 7 bases at V and 3 bases at J, with 10 bases in the middle. Germline values: CDR1 MNHEY, CDR2 SVGAGI. The CDR3 is 13 residues long. CDR3 sequence: CASMRGNNQPQHF. Written as DNA, the CDR3 is TGTGCCAGCATGAGGGGGAACAATCAGCCCCAGCATTTT.

The V call is TRBV29-1, the J call TRBJ2-5; 9 nucleotides match TRBD2. The germline V gene encodes CDR1 SQVTM and CDR2 ANQGSEA. The junction had 6 bases not matched to a gene; V was cut back by 4 bases and J by 0 bases. The CDR3 length is 15 residues. CDR3 nucleotide sequence: TGCAGCGTTGGGAAAGGACTAGCGAACCAAGAGACCCAGTACTTC. Amino acid sequence: CSVGKGLANQETQYF.

The chain is built from TRBV9 and TRBJ1-2, with TRBD1 identical over 11 bases. In germline, CDR1 is SGDLS, CDR2 YYNGEE. V lost 4 bases, J lost 8 bases, and 4 bases stayed unmatched. The CDR3 extends over 13 amino acids. The CDR3: CASSSRTGGGYTF. In DNA form, the CDR3 reads TGTGCCAGCAGCTCACGGACAGGGGGCGGCTACACCTTC.

This sequence joins TRBV29-1 and TRBJ1-3; 8 bases align to TRBD1. The CDR3 has 13 amino acids. Losses at the gene ends were 5 bases for V and 2 bases for J; bases not matched to a gene: 2. The V gene's germline CDR1 is SQVTM and CDR2 ANQGSEA. The CDR3 DNA is TGCAGCGTTAAACAGGGGGCTGGAAACACCATATATTTT. Translating gives CSVKQGAGNTIYF. The full variable domain, with the rest looked up from reference TRBV29-1 and TRBJ1-3, is SAVISQKPSRDICQRGTSLTIQCQVDSQVTMMFWYRQQPGQSLTLIATANQGSEATYESGFVIDKFPISRPNLTFSTLTVSNMSPEDSSIYLCSVKQGAGNTIYFGEGSWLTVV.

The chain combines TRBV6-6 with TRBJ1-4; possibly TRBD1 for D (5 bases). Looked up from germline, CDR1 is MNHNY and CDR2 is SVGAGI (reference sequence). Trimming removed 6 bases at V and 3 bases at J, with 11 bases between. The CDR3 is 14 amino acids. CDR3 amino acids: CASRQGVPNEKLFF. Here the CDR3 DNA reads TGTGCCAGCAGGCAAGGGGTTCCTAATGAAAAACTGTTTTTT.

V and J are TRBV19 and TRBJ2-7; 7 nucleotides align to TRBD2. The germline CDR1 and CDR2 sequences are LNHDA and SQIVND (reference sequence). This CDR3 region has 13 residues. Trimming cost V 3 bases and J 3 bases; bases outside gene matches: 2. The CDR3 reads CASSIGTNYEQYF. CDR3 sequence (DNA): TGTGCCAGTAGTATCGGGACTAACTACGAGCAGTACTTC.

This chain joins TRBV28 and TRBJ1-6, with no clear D. CDR1 and CDR2 from the germline V gene are MDHEN and SYDVKM. Trimming took off 5 bases at V and 7 bases at J, with 3 bases between the two ends. This CDR3 contains 11 residues. As DNA, the CDR3 is TGTGCCAGCAGTCAAAATTCACCCCTCCACTTT. As protein: CASSQNSPLHF.

This chain joins TRBV12-5 and TRBJ2-7; D is unclear. The CDR3 covers 12 residues. Germline lookup yields CDR1 LGHNT and CDR2 FRNRAP. V gave up 1 base and J gave up 10 bases, with 11 bases separating them. In nucleotides, the CDR3 is TGTGCTAGTGGTTTGGCCCCCCCCGTACAGTACTTC. Translated: CASGLAPPVQYF.

The chain carries TRBV28 and TRBJ2-5; 7 nucleotides align to TRBD2. Trimming cost V 6 bases and J 7 bases; bases outside gene matches: 14. There are 15 residues in the CDR3. The germline V gene has CDR1 MDHEN and CDR2 SYDVKM. The CDR3 region has the DNA TGTGCCAGCAGAGCGGGATCCGGCCGCCGAGGGACCCAGTACTTC. Translating it yields CASRAGSGRRGTQYF.

The chain couples TRBV28 to TRBJ2-7; TRBD1 matches 8 bases. Germline CDR1 reads MDHEN; CDR2 reads SYDVKM. After removal of 6 bases from V and 1 base from J, the junction contained 8 bases not matched to a gene. This CDR3 is 15 amino acids long. In DNA, the CDR3 is TGTGCCAGCAGCCGCCGACAGGGGCTATCCTACGAGCAGTACTTC. It encodes CASSRRQGLSYEQYF.

The genes are TRBV27 and TRBJ1-2; D uncertain. V lost 3 bases to trimming and J lost 2 bases, with 7 bases between them. CDR1 is MNHEY and CDR2 is SMNVEV in the germline V gene (reference sequence). The CDR3 contains 13 residues. The CDR3 region has the DNA TGTGCCAGCAGTTTCGACGGGAACTATGGCTACACCTTC. It is translated as CASSFDGNYGYTF.

This chain uses TRBV30 with TRBJ1-4, with D tentatively TRBD1 (6 bases). The CDR3 loop spans 15 amino acids. Deletions cut 3 bases from V and 5 bases from J, with 16 bases between. Germline V CDR1 and CDR2: GTSNPN, SVGIG (reference sequence). The CDR3 DNA sequence: TGTGCCTGGAGCACTCAGGGGTTAGAAAATGAAAAACTGTTTTTT. This translates into CAWSTQGLENEKLFF.

With respect to this clone: Other DNA sequences in this sample translate to the same CDR3. The J gene is TRBJ2-2, the V gene TRBV28, with D unclear. With 3 bases removed from V and 7 bases from J, the gap between germline ends came to 3 bases. The germline V gene has CDR1 MDHEN and CDR2 SYDVKM. The length of the CDR3 is 11 residues. The CDR3 loop is CASSFLGELFF. The CDR3 DNA follows: TGTGCCAGCAGTTTCCTCGGGGAGCTGTTTTTT.

The chain couples TRBV9 to TRBJ2-2; TRBD2 matches at 9 bases. This CDR3 region has 14 residues. Germline CDR1 reads SGDLS; CDR2 reads YYNGEE. V lost 5 bases, J lost 6 bases, and 5 bases stayed unmatched. The chain's CDR3 is CASSPGLASGELFF. Written as DNA, the CDR3 is TGTGCCAGCAGTCCGGGACTAGCCTCCGGGGAGCTGTTTTTT.

This clone was observed a few times. The rearrangement joins TRBV18 to TRBJ2-2, with 10 bases fitting TRBD2. This CDR3 is built from 17 residues. V shed 3 bases and J 3 bases; nucleotides not matched to a gene: 7. Germline V CDR1 and CDR2: KGHSH, LQKENI. This chain's CDR3 is CASSPPLLAGDTGELFF. In nucleotides, the CDR3 is TGTGCCAGCTCACCCCCCCTTCTAGCGGGAGACACCGGGGAGCTGTTTTTT. Variable domain in full (rest from reference TRBV18 and TRBJ2-2): NAGVMQNPRHLVRRRGQEARLRCSPMKGHSHVYWYRQLPEEGLKFMVYLQKENIIDESGMPKERFSAEFPKEGPSILRIQQVVRGDSAAYFCASSPPLLAGDTGELFFGEGSRLTVL.

The V and J genes are TRBV6-1 and TRBJ2-1, with TRBD2 identical over 16 bases. Trimming cost V 0 bases and J 8 bases; bases outside gene matches: 4. The CDR3 runs 17 residues. The V gene's germline CDR1 is MNHNS and CDR2 SASEGT. CDR3 residues: CASSEAGTSGRAYEQFF. The CDR3 DNA is TGTGCCAGCAGTGAAGCCGGGACTAGCGGGAGGGCCTATGAGCAGTTCTTC.

The chain links TRBV20-1 to TRBJ1-2, with D unresolved. Germline-derived CDR1 and CDR2 are DFQATT and SNEGSKA (reference sequence). CDR3 size: 8 residues. V was clipped by 7 bases and J by 10 bases, with 7 bases between them. CDR3: CSGGIYTF. As DNA, the CDR3 is TGCAGTGGAGGTATCTACACCTTC.